A selection of T cell receptor beta chains follows, all from one sample in a study of blood T cell repertoires in COVID-19. Measured with immunoSEQ multiplex PCR; TCRdb has only the in-frame clones, and not every one. The data show about 170,000 clones, with about 85% seen just once and 6.5% to 9.5% held by the top ten. The specimen sequenced was peripheral blood. These receptor sequences come from a woman older than 75 with COVID-19, enrolled during active disease. The conserved cysteine and the conserved F or W are not part of the CDR3 here. D genes are given only for firm matches.

d_gene | v_gene | CDR3aa
TRBD2 | TRBV3-1/TRBV3-2 | ASSQGASGREQF
TRBD1 | TRBV5-1 | ASSTGTGNGYT
TRBD1 | TRBV7-8 | ASSFTDRGILYEQY
TRBD1 | TRBV6-5 | ASSSSGGSGQPQH
- | TRBV19 | ASSIRPGLNTEAF
- | TRBV6-5 | ASRGAYSNQPQH
- | TRBV20-1 | SARDQYEQY
TRBD1 | TRBV19 | ASSPRDRGETQY
TRBD1 | TRBV2 | ASSDGAGGASGNTIY
- | TRBV7-8 | ASSLIPGEVFYEQY
- | TRBV19 | ASSIIQAMRSSNEKLF
TRBD2 | TRBV27 | ASKAGGPVYNEQF
- | TRBV6-6 | ASRYQSNQPQH
- | TRBV28 | ASSIQGISTEAF
TRBD2 | TRBV7-9 | ASSLVAGGSNEQF
- | TRBV4-1 | ASSQGQVNTEAF
- | TRBV9 | ASGQGTGVLF
- | TRBV12-5 | ASGTGQGIYGYT
- | TRBV3-1/TRBV3-2 | ASSPGGTFKYEQY
TRBD2 | TRBV3-1/TRBV3-2 | ASSLRAGLAGGETQY
- | TRBV5-1 | ASSLGSGYDGYT
- | TRBV6-5 | ASRVKVGGLLGYT
- | TRBV7-2 | ASSYFTTNEKLF
- | TRBV6-5 | ASSPGSGADTQY
- | TRBV19 | ASSTTGQETQY
- | TRBV5-1 | ASSFVSNTEAF
TRBD1 | TRBV27 | ASSLGWDSLTYEQY
TRBD1 | TRBV19 | ASSPDRVGEQF
- | TRBV11-2 | ASSSSLQGYT
- | TRBV5-1 | ASSLWGHRNSGANVLT
- | TRBV2 | ASRDRMNTEAF
- | TRBV7-9 | ASSLLPETGNTIY
- | TRBV7-3 | ASSLTGQGPNSPLH
TRBD1 | TRBV16 | ASSHDRGNGYT
- | TRBV7-2 | ASSLVGTDTQY
- | TRBV9 | ASSVDRTPYNEQF
TRBD1 | TRBV6-6 | ASSYSQGAGYT
- | TRBV5-4 | ASSTGQPNTEAF
- | TRBV25-1 | ASSDGGRSGNTIY
- | TRBV5-1 | ASSLPGTRVGEQY
TRBD1 | TRBV19 | ASSKQGAPMNTEAF
TRBD2 | TRBV4-2 | ASSQEFGLAGVTGELF
TRBD1 | TRBV28 | ASSPRTGTNEKLF
- | TRBV7-3 | ASSRTPNYGYT
- | TRBV5-1 | ASSLPLQETQY
TRBD2 | TRBV7-2 | ASSRTSGGLGSTDTQY
- | TRBV23-1 | ASSPPERLRPGGEKLF
- | TRBV6-1 | ASSELLPAGNTIY
TRBD1 | TRBV6-4 | ASSDSAGGRPGELF
- | TRBV19 | ASSNTGGLAEAF
- | TRBV6-5 | ASSRRLGELF
TRBD1 | TRBV10-3 | AISEGGQGTGELF
- | TRBV18 | ASSPLQNTGELF
TRBD1 | TRBV28 | ASSPWRGQGYT
- | TRBV12-3/TRBV12-4 | ASKLRDTQY
- | TRBV7-2 | ASSHGTWGGTQH
- | TRBV6-6 | ASRTGAGELF